This TCR beta chain was observed in a study of CXCR3-negative and CXCR3-positive naive CD8 T cells. The CDR3 covers 12 residues. CDR1 and CDR2 from the germline V gene are MNHEY and SMNVEV (reference sequence). As for this clonotype: Its matching antigen is unknown.

UMI labels and 5' RACE were used to prepare the TRB cDNA libraries. TCRdb re-called the 5' RACE reads and catalogs CDR3 proteins one per entry, DNA excluded. The sample includes just under 65,000 distinct CDR3 sequences. Per CD8+ T cell subset, triplicate sorts of some 280,000 cells each were done. Study-level results: Diversity ran similarly high across both naive subsets but far lower in memory CD8+ cells. Naive cells used TRBV-TRBJ genes in much the same way whether CXCR3-negative or CXCR3-positive; memory cells did not. CXCR3-positive naive cells carried more hydrophobic TRB CDR3s than CXCR3-negative naive cells did.

The sequence was obtained from a human donor in good health. Some clones in this sample may be carry-over from other donors' samples. The chain carries TRBV27 and TRBJ2-2. The sample was naive CXCR3+ CD8+ T cells from blood. Subset specified: CD45RO-CCR7+CD27+CD95- naive CD8+ T cells expressing CXCR3 (TNR3+). CDR3 in amino acids: CASSFGNGELFF.